Listed here are 7 T cell receptor beta chains from one sample, sequenced in a study of T cells in Graves' hyperthyroidism and ophthalmopathy. TCR beta CDR3 regions were amplified from RNA. TCR CDR3 underwent first-round RT-PCR with the HTBI primer set. MiXCR was run by TCRdb on the multiplex PCR reads, yielding one entry per CDR3 protein. The data contain 250,000 to 400,000 distinct CDR3 sequences, roughly an eighth of them singletons. Sequencing was done on a sample of blood. The receptor source for this set is a woman aged 40 to 50 with Graves' ophthalmopathy.

V is TRBV29-1 and J is TRBJ1-1, with 10 bases identical to TRBD1. This CDR3 is built from 12 residues. The germline CDR1 and CDR2 sequences are SQVTM and ANQGSEA. V shed 5 bases and J 11 bases; nucleotides not matched to a gene: 8. CDR3: CSVSTGGAQAFF. Here the CDR3 DNA reads TGCAGCGTTTCGACAGGGGGCGCACAGGCTTTCTTT.

This clonotype was counted many times. The chain is built from TRBV5-6 and TRBJ2-2; the D is unclear. Trimming removed 0 bases at V and 3 bases at J, with 6 bases between. The CDR3 is 14 residues long. Germline V gene data show CDR1 as SGHDT and CDR2 as YYEEEE. CDR3 loop: CASSLGEYTGELFF. The CDR3 DNA reads as TGTGCCAGCAGCTTGGGCGAATACACCGGGGAGCTGTTTTTT. The full variable domain, its missing parts supplied by reference TRBV5-6 and TRBJ2-2, is DAGVTQSPTHLIKTRGQQVTLRCSPKSGHDTVSWYQQALGQGPQFIFQYYEEEERQRGNFPDRFSGHQFPNYSSELNVNALLLGDSALYLCASSLGEYTGELFFGEGSRLTVL.

This clonotype has only a few counts. V usage is TRBV5-5 and J usage is TRBJ2-3, with a tentative D call TRBD1 (6 bases). The CDR3 is 17 amino acids. Germline-derived CDR1 and CDR2 are SGHKS and YYEKEE (reference sequence). Between the trimmed V and J ends, which lost 3 bases and 1 base, there was a span of 18 bases. CDR3 nucleotides: TGTGCCAGCAGCTCGGTGCTCCAGGGGTGGGGCACAGATACGCAGTATTTT. Its translation: CASSSVLQGWGTDTQYF. Looking up the rest from reference TRBV5-5 and TRBJ2-3 gives the full variable domain: DAGVTQSPTHLIKTRGQQVTLRCSPISGHKSVSWYQQVLGQGPQFIFQYYEKEERGRGNFPDRFSARQFPNYSSELNVNALLLGDSALYLCASSSVLQGWGTDTQYFGPGTRLTVL.

The chain recombines TRBV5-1 with TRBJ1-4; D not certain. The CDR3 contains 14 residues. Germline-derived CDR1 and CDR2 are SGHRS and YFSETQ. V lost 0 bases, J lost 8 bases, and 11 bases lay in between. Here the CDR3 DNA reads TGCGCCAGCAGCTTGGGAGTCAGGACGGAAAAACTGTTTTTT. It is translated as CASSLGVRTEKLFF.

This clonotype occurred many times. The CDR3 DNA reads as TGTGCCATCACGACTCAGGGGGCGATTACGAACACTGAAGCTTTCTTT. Protein sequence: CAITTQGAITNTEAFF. The chain combines TRBV7-2 with TRBJ1-1; 8 nucleotides agree with TRBD1. Germline V gene lookup returns CDR1 SGHTA and CDR2 FQGNSA. CDR3 length equals 16 residues. The ends lost 10 bases at V and 1 base at J; junction bases unmatched: 14.

This clonotype was picked up a small number of times. The chain employs TRBV20-1 and TRBJ2-7, with 8 bases that match TRBD2. The CDR3 has 15 residues. Germline-derived CDR1 and CDR2 are DFQATT and SNEGSKA (reference sequence). Germline trimming cut 6 bases from V and 0 bases from J; bases unmatched to any gene: 10. The CDR3 loop reads CSAGPVLAVSYEQYF. DNA of the CDR3: TGCAGTGCCGGACCAGTACTAGCGGTCTCCTACGAGCAGTACTTC.

On this clonotype: This could be a read error, since a much larger clone is one nucleotide away. The chain employs TRBV28 and TRBJ1-1; D is uncertain. The CDR3 runs to 16 residues. Germline V gives CDR1 MDHEN, CDR2 SYDVKM. V lost 1 base to trimming and J lost 0 bases, with 12 bases between them. The CDR3 bases are TGTGCCAGCAGTTTATTGTGCGGATACATGAACACTGAAGCTTTCTTT. This codes for CASSLLCGYMNTEAFF.